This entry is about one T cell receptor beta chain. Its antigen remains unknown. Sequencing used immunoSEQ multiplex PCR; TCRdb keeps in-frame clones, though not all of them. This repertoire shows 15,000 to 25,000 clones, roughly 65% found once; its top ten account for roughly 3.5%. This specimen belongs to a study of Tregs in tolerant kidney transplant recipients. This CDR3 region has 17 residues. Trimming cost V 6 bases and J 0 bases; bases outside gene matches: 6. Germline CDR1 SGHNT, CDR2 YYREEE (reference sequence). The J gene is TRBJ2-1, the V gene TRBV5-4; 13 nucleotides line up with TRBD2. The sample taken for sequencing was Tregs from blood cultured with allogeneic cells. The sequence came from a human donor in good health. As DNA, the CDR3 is TGTGCCAGCAAGACTAGCGGGGGGTTCTTCTCCTACAATGAGCAGTTCTTC. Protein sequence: CASKTSGGFFSYNEQFF.